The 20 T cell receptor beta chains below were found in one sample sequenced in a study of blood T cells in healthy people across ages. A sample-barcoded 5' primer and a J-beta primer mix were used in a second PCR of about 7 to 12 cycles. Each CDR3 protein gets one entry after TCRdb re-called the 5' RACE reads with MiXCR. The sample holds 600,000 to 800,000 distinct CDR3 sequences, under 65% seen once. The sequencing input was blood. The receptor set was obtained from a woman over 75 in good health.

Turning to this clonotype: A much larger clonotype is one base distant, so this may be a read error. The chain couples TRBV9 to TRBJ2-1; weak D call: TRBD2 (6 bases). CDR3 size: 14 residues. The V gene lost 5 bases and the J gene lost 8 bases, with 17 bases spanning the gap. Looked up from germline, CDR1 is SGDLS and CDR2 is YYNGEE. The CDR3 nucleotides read TGTGCCAGCAGATGGGGGGAGCCCCTGGATGAGCAGTTCTTC. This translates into CASRWGEPLDEQFF.

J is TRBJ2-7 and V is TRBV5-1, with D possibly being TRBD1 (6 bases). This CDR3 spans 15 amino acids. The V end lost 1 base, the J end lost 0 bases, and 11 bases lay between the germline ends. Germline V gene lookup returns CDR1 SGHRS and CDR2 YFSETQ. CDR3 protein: CASSLWQGISYEQYF. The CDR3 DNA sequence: TGCGCCAGCAGCTTGTGGCAGGGGATCTCCTACGAGCAGTACTTC.

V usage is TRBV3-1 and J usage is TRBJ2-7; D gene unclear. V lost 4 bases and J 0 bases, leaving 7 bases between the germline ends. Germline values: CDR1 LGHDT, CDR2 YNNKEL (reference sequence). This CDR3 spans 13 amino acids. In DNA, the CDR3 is TGTGCCAGCAGCCCGAGGACCTCCTACGAGCAGTACTTC. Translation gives CASSPRTSYEQYF.

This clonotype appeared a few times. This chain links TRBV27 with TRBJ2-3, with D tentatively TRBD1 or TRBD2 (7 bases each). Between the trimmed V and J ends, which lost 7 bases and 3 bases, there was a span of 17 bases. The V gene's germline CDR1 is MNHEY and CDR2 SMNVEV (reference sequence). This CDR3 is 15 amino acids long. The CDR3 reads CASKHGQGGTDTQYF. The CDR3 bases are TGTGCCAGCAAACACGGGCAGGGGGGGACAGATACGCAGTATTTT.

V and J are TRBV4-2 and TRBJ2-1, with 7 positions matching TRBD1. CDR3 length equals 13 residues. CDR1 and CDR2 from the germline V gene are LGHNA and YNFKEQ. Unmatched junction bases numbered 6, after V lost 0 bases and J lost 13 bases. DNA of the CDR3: TGTGCCAGCAGCCAAGATTGGGACAGTCCTCAGTTCTTC. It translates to CASSQDWDSPQFF.

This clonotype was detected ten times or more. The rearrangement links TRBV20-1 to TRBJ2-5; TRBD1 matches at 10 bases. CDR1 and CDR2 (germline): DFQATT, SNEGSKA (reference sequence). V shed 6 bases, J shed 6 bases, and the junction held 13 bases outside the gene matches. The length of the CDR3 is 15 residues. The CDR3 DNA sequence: TGCAGTGCAGTCTCTCCCGGGACAGGGGAAAAGACCCAGTACTTC. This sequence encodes CSAVSPGTGEKTQYF.

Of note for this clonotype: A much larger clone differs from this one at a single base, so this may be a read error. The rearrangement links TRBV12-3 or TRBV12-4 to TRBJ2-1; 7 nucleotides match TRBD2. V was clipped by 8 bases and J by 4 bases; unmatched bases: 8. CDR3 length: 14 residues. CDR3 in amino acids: CASRGLGIYNEQFF. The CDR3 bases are TGTGCCAGCCGAGGACTAGGGATTTACAATGAGCAGTTCTTC.

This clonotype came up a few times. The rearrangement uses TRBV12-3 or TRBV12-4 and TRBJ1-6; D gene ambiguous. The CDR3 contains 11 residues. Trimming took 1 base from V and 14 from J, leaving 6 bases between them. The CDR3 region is CASSLGSALHF. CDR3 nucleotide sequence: TGTGCCAGCAGTTTAGGTAGCGCCCTCCACTTT.

CDR3 bases: TGCAGTGCTGGGCAGTTGGGGAACACCGGGGAGCTGTTTTTT. Amino acids: CSAGQLGNTGELFF. The gene calls are TRBV20-1 and TRBJ2-2, with D unclear. Between the trimmed V and J ends, which lost 5 bases and 1 base, there was a span of 11 bases. The CDR3 is made up of 14 amino acids. Germline V lookup: CDR1 DFQATT, CDR2 SNEGSKA (reference sequence).

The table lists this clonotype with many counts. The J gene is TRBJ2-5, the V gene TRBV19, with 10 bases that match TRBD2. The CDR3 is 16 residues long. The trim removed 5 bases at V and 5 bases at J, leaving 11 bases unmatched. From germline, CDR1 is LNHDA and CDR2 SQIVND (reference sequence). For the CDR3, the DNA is TGTGCCAGTAGTCCCCGGACTAGCGGCTTCGGGGAGACCCAGTACTTC. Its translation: CASSPRTSGFGETQYF.

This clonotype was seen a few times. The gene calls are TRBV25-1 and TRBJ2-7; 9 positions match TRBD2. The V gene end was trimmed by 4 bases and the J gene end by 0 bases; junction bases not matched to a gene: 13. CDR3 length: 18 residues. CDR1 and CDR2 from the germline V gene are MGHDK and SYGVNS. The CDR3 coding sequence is TGTGCCAGCAGTGGAGTCCTCGGGACTAGCAGGAGCTCCTACGAGCAGTACTTC. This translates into CASSGVLGTSRSSYEQYF.

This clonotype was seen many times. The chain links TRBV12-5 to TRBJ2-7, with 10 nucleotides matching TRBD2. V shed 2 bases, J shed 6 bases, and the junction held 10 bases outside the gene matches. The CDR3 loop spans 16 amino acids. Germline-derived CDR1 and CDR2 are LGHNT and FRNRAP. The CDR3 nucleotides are TGTGCTAGTGGTTTGATTCTAGCGGGAGCAGTCGGCGAGCAGTACTTC. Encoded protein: CASGLILAGAVGEQYF.

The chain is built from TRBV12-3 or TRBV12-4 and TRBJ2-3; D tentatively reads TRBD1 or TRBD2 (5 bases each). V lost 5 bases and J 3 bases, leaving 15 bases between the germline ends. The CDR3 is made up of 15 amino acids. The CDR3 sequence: CASSHRRRRTDTQYF. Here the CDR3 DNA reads TGTGCCAGCAGTCACAGGAGGCGTAGAACAGATACGCAGTATTTT.

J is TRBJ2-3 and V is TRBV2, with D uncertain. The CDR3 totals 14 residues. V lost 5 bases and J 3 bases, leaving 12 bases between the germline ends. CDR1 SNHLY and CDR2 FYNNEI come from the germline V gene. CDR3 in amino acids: CASSLRYATDTQYF. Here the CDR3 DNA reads TGTGCCAGCAGTCTCCGGTACGCTACAGATACGCAGTATTTT.

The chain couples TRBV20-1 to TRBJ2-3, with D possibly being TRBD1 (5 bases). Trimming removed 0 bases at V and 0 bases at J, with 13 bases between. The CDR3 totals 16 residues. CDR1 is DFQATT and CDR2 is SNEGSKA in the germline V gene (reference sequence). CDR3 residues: CSARDMAGWSTDTQYF. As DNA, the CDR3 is TGCAGTGCTAGAGATATGGCAGGGTGGAGCACAGATACGCAGTATTTT.

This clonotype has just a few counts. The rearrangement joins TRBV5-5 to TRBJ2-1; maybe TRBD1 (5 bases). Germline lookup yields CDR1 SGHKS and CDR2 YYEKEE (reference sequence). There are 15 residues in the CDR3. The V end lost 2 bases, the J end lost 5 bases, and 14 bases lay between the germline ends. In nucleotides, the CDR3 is TGTGCCAGCAGCTTTGGCCAGGGTGTCGACAATGAGCAGTTCTTC. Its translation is CASSFGQGVDNEQFF.

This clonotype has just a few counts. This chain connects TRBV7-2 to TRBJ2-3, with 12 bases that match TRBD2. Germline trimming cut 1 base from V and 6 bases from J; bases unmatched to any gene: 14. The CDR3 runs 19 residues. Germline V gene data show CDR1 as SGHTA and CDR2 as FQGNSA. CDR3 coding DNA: TGTGCCAGCAGCTTAGTTCCTCTAGCGGGAGGGGGTGTGAAGGATACGCAGTATTTT. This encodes CASSLVPLAGGGVKDTQYF.

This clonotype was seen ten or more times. DNA of the CDR3: TGTGCCATACGGGCTAGCGGGGGGGGAAACATTCAGTACTTC. Translated, it gives CAIRASGGGNIQYF. The rearrangement links TRBV7-2 to TRBJ2-4, with 12 bases fitting TRBD2. In germline, CDR1 is SGHTA, CDR2 FQGNSA. The CDR3 length is 14 residues. V lost 10 bases and J lost 6; bases outside the gene matches: 7.

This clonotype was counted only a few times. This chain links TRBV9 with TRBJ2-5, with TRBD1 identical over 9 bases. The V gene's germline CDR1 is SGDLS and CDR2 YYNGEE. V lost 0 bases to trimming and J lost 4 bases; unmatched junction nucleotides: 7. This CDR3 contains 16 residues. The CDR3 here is CASSVASQGAGETQYF. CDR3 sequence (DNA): TGTGCCAGCAGCGTAGCGTCACAGGGGGCGGGAGAGACCCAGTACTTC.

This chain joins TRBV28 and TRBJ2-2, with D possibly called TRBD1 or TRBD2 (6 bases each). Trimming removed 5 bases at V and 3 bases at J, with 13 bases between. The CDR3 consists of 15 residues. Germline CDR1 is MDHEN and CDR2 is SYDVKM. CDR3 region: CASSPPGGYTGELFF. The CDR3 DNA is TGTGCCAGCAGTCCCCCCGGGGGCTACACCGGGGAGCTGTTTTTT.